The 22 T cell receptor beta chains given below trace back to one sample, sequenced in a study of siplizumab effects on memory and regulatory T cells. This table comes from immunoSEQ multiplex PCR, and its TCRdb copy is limited to in-frame clones, with some not included. The table shows nearly 95,000 clones, with roughly 94% occurring only once. Sequencing was performed on non-Treg CD4+ T cells sorted from blood. The receptors were sampled from a human donor in good health.

This chain joins TRBV7-2 and TRBJ2-7; 8 bases are a match to TRBD1. Trimming took 2 bases from V and 1 from J; bases not matched to a gene: 4. This CDR3 has 15 amino acids. CDR1 SGHTA and CDR2 FQGNSA come from the germline V gene. In DNA form, the CDR3 reads TGTGCCAGCAGCTTAATCGGGACAGGTTCCTACGAGCAGTACTTC. Its translation: CASSLIGTGSYEQYF.

This clone was observed once. This chain uses TRBV5-6 with TRBJ2-7, with 12 nucleotides matching TRBD2. The length of the CDR3 is 17 residues. V lost 2 bases, J lost 4 bases, and 10 bases stayed unmatched. Germline V gene sequence: CDR1 SGHDT, CDR2 YYEEEE. CDR3 sequence reads: CASSLRRLAGEIYEQYF. CDR3 DNA sequence: TGTGCCAGCAGCTTAAGACGACTAGCGGGGGAGATATACGAGCAGTACTTC.

This clone occurred once. The chain joins TRBV2 to TRBJ2-1; D is possibly TRBD1 (5 bases). CDR1 is SNHLY and CDR2 is FYNNEI in the germline V gene. The V end was cut by 6 bases, the J end by 8 bases, with 20 bases between. The CDR3 consists of 15 residues. This chain's CDR3 is CASRGLLVIVDEQFF. For the CDR3, the DNA is TGTGCCAGCAGGGGGCTCCTAGTAATAGTGGATGAGCAGTTCTTC. Full variable domain (rest looked up from reference TRBV2 and TRBJ2-1): EPEVTQTPSHQVTQMGQEVILRCVPISNHLYFYWYRQILGQKVEFLVSFYNNEISEKSEIFDDQFSVERPDGSNFTLKIRSTKLEDSAMYFCASRGLLVIVDEQFFGPGTRLTVL.

The V and J genes are TRBV5-4 and TRBJ1-1; D remains unclear. The germline V and J ends were trimmed by 0 bases and 1 base, with 13 bases remaining between them. CDR1 is SGHNT, CDR2 YYREEE, per germline (reference sequence). The CDR3 spans 16 residues. The CDR3 DNA sequence: TGTGCCAGCAGCTTGGAAGCTCTCTCTGCGAACACTGAAGCTTTCTTT. It translates to CASSLEALSANTEAFF.

This sequence joins TRBV9 and TRBJ2-1, with 10 bases aligning to TRBD2. Germline V lookup: CDR1 SGDLS, CDR2 YYNGEE. V was clipped by 0 bases and J by 2 bases; unmatched bases: 2. CDR3 size: 16 residues. CDR3 in amino acids: CASSVGAGGAYNEQFF. As DNA, the CDR3 is TGTGCCAGCAGCGTAGGAGCGGGGGGGGCCTACAATGAGCAGTTCTTC.

The V call is TRBV2, the J call TRBJ2-2; D unclear. Germline assignment: CDR1 SNHLY and CDR2 FYNNEI. CDR3 size: 13 residues. Trimming removed 6 bases from V and 0 bases from J, with 5 bases in between. The CDR3 is CASRPTNTGELFF. CDR3 coding DNA: TGTGCCAGCAGACCAACGAACACCGGGGAGCTGTTTTTT. Variable domain in full (rest from reference TRBV2 and TRBJ2-2): EPEVTQTPSHQVTQMGQEVILRCVPISNHLYFYWYRQILGQKVEFLVSFYNNEISEKSEIFDDQFSVERPDGSNFTLKIRSTKLEDSAMYFCASRPTNTGELFFGEGSRLTVL.

This chain links TRBV28 with TRBJ2-4, with 12 bases lining up with TRBD2. Germline CDR1 is MDHEN and CDR2 is SYDVKM. With 5 bases clipped from V and 15 bases from J, the junction kept 8 bases outside the gene matches. The CDR3 extends over 13 amino acids. CDR3 region: CASSASGGARPYF. CDR3 coding DNA: TGTGCCAGCAGTGCTAGCGGGGGGGCCCGTCCGTACTTC.

This rearrangement joins TRBV27 to TRBJ1-1; D uncertain. In germline, CDR1 is MNHEY, CDR2 SMNVEV (reference sequence). This CDR3 is 13 amino acids long. The V end was cut by 4 bases, the J end by 1 base, with 7 bases between. CDR3 in amino acids: CASSSYGNTEAFF. CDR3 nucleotide sequence: TGTGCCAGCAGTTCCTATGGGAACACTGAAGCTTTCTTT.

This chain links TRBV11-3 with TRBJ2-7; D remains ambiguous. Germline V CDR1 and CDR2: SGHNT, YENEEA. The CDR3 consists of 16 residues. Trimming removed 3 bases at V and 2 bases at J, with 17 bases between. The CDR3 region is CASSFSVASGPYEQYF. CDR3 nucleotides: TGTGCCAGCAGCTTCTCGGTGGCCTCGGGCCCCTACGAGCAGTACTTC.

This clone has more than one count but fewer than ten. The chain recombines TRBV19 with TRBJ1-6, with 9 positions matching TRBD1. The CDR3 is made up of 16 amino acids. Losses at the gene ends were 4 bases for V and 3 bases for J; bases not matched to a gene: 4. Germline values: CDR1 LNHDA, CDR2 SQIVND (reference sequence). CDR3 DNA sequence: TGTGCCAGTAGTACACCGGGACAGGGCTATAATTCACCCCTCCACTTT. As protein: CASSTPGQGYNSPLHF.

Points on this clone: In the same sample, other DNA sequences code for this CDR3. The V call is TRBV18, the J call TRBJ2-3; D remains unclear. CDR1 and CDR2 (germline): KGHSH, LQKENI. The length of the CDR3 is 13 residues. Trimming took off 0 bases at V and 0 bases at J, with 1 base between the two ends. The CDR3 protein is CASSPPSTDTQYF. As DNA, the CDR3 is TGTGCCAGCTCACCACCAAGCACAGATACGCAGTATTTT.

This clone was recorded only once. CDR3 residues: CASSSGASGNTIYF. The DNA for the CDR3 is TGTGCCAGTAGTTCAGGGGCATCTGGAAACACCATATATTTT. The genes are TRBV19 and TRBJ1-3, with TRBD1 as a possible D gene (6 bases). V lost 5 bases and J lost 1, with 9 bases in between. Germline V gene data show CDR1 as LNHDA and CDR2 as SQIVND (reference sequence). The CDR3 spans 14 residues.

The chain employs TRBV5-1 and TRBJ2-5, with unresolved D. The germline V and J ends were trimmed by 0 bases and 2 bases, with 8 bases remaining between them. The CDR3 is 14 residues long. The germline V gene has CDR1 SGHRS and CDR2 YFSETQ. CDR3 nucleotides: TGCGCCAGCAGCTTGGTCACGACACAAGAGACCCAGTACTTC. Protein product: CASSLVTTQETQYF.

V usage is TRBV14 and J usage is TRBJ1-1, with 8 bases matching TRBD1. The CDR3 has 18 residues. Germline lookup yields CDR1 SGHDN and CDR2 FVKESK. Trimming cost V 3 bases and J 0 bases; bases outside gene matches: 12. Written as DNA, the CDR3 is TGTGCCAGCAGCCACTTGACAGGGGCCCTGAAAGTGAACACTGAAGCTTTCTTT. Translating it yields CASSHLTGALKVNTEAFF.

This clone was recorded only once. V usage is TRBV30 and J usage is TRBJ2-3; 8 bases align to TRBD2. CDR1 is GTSNPN, CDR2 SVGIG, per germline (reference sequence). V dropped 0 bases and J dropped 4; count of bases not matched to a gene: 3. This CDR3 spans 14 amino acids. The CDR3 is CAWSVGGGSDTQYF. The DNA of the CDR3 is TGTGCCTGGAGTGTCGGGGGGGGCTCAGATACGCAGTATTTT.

V and J are TRBV11-2 and TRBJ2-7; tentatively, D is TRBD2 (5 bases). CDR3 length equals 14 residues. Trimming pared 2 bases from V and 2 bases from J, leaving 10 bases between. CDR1 and CDR2 (germline): SGHAT, FQNNGV. Written as DNA, the CDR3 is TGTGCCAGCAGCTTAATTGCGGGCCCCTACGAGCAGTACTTC. It yields the protein CASSLIAGPYEQYF.

The chain joins TRBV5-4 to TRBJ2-3, with 7 bases identical to TRBD1. Germline CDR1 is SGHNT and CDR2 is YYREEE (reference sequence). The junction had 7 bases not matched to a gene; V was cut back by 0 bases and J by 3 bases. This CDR3 comprises 16 residues. The CDR3 DNA is TGTGCCAGCAGCTTGGGGATCAGGGGGAAAACAGATACGCAGTATTTT. It codes for CASSLGIRGKTDTQYF.

The V and J genes are TRBV11-3 and TRBJ2-3; 7 positions agree with TRBD1. CDR3 length: 15 residues. V shed 0 bases and J 4 bases; nucleotides not matched to a gene: 4. Germline values: CDR1 SGHNT, CDR2 YENEEA. The CDR3 DNA is TGTGCCAGCAGCTTAGATCGACAGGGATCAGATACGCAGTATTTT. Translation: CASSLDRQGSDTQYF.

This rearrangement joins TRBV6-1 to TRBJ2-7; D unclear. Germline values: CDR1 MNHNS, CDR2 SASEGT. CDR3 length: 15 amino acids. V was trimmed by 6 bases and J by 3 bases, leaving 18 bases between them. CDR3: CASSPGKVQNYEQYF. Here the CDR3 DNA reads TGTGCCAGCAGCCCGGGTAAGGTACAAAACTACGAGCAGTACTTC.

The V gene is TRBV9, the J gene TRBJ2-1, with 7 bases lining up with TRBD2. CDR1 and CDR2 (germline): SGDLS, YYNGEE. V shed 2 bases, J shed 0 bases, and the junction held 5 bases outside the gene matches. The CDR3 totals 16 residues. CDR3 loop: CASSVASGISYNEQFF. As DNA, the CDR3 is TGTGCCAGCAGCGTGGCGAGCGGGATCTCCTACAATGAGCAGTTCTTC.

The rearrangement uses TRBV6-6 and TRBJ2-5, with TRBD1 identical over 7 bases. The J call may be incorrect, as the DNA end agrees better with TRBJ2-7. The length of the CDR3 is 15 residues. Germline lookup yields CDR1 MNHNY and CDR2 SVGAGI (reference sequence). The CDR3 coding sequence is TGTGCCAGCAGGGGACGGGGACAGTCTACGAACGAGCAGTACTTC. Its protein product is CASRGRGQSTNEQYF.

The gene calls are TRBV5-6 and TRBJ1-5; D call uncertain. V lost 3 bases and J 3 bases, leaving 13 bases between the germline ends. The CDR3 is 15 residues long. Germline values: CDR1 SGHDT, CDR2 YYEEEE. CDR3 residues: CASSSEAGFNQPQHF. The CDR3 DNA follows: TGTGCCAGCAGCTCCGAGGCGGGTTTCAATCAGCCCCAGCATTTT.